Following are 28 T cell receptor beta chains from one sample sequenced in a study of T cell clonotyping in hematopoietic cell transplantation. Some clones are missing from TCRdb's copy, which holds only in-frame ones; the method was immunoSEQ multiplex PCR. This sample has approximately 4,600 clones; approximately 80% occur once, and the top ten carry 27%. The sample in question was peripheral blood mononuclear cells, obtained 100 days after allogeneic stem cell transplant. Source of these receptors: a female patient in her 50s who had an allogeneic stem cell transplant from an unrelated donor, so the T cells may come from the graft donor. Some clones in this sample may be carry-over from other donors' samples.

The chain combines TRBV6-5 with TRBJ2-7, with 7 bases matching TRBD2. The CDR3 consists of 14 residues. V gave up 3 bases and J gave up 5 bases; unmatched junction bases: 7. Germline V gives CDR1 MNHEY, CDR2 SVGAGI. CDR3 residues: CASSYEGLTDEQYF. The CDR3 DNA follows: TGTGCCAGCAGTTATGAGGGACTAACAGACGAGCAGTACTTC.

The chain couples TRBV6-1 to TRBJ2-5; D perhaps matches TRBD2 (7 bases). Trimming took off 10 bases at V and 2 bases at J, with 20 bases between the two ends. There are 15 residues in the CDR3. Germline V gene lookup returns CDR1 MNHNS and CDR2 SASEGT. The CDR3 DNA follows: TGTGCCACACTCAAGGGAGGGACAATACAAGAGACCCAGTACTTC. Translating gives CATLKGGTIQETQYF.

The chain combines TRBV11-1 with TRBJ1-2; tentative D call: TRBD1 (6 bases). Trimming pared 4 bases from V and 4 bases from J, leaving 13 bases between. Germline assignment: CDR1 SGHAT and CDR2 FQDESV (reference sequence). This CDR3 spans 14 amino acids. The CDR3 loop is CASSSGDRIYGYTF. Here the CDR3 DNA reads TGTGCCAGCAGCTCCGGAGACAGGATCTATGGCTACACCTTC.

The chain couples TRBV4-1 to TRBJ1-4; no definite D call. V was clipped by 1 base and J by 3 bases, with 6 bases between them. Germline V gene data show CDR1 as MGHRA and CDR2 as YSYEKL. CDR3 length: 14 amino acids. In DNA, the CDR3 is TGCGCCAGCAGCCAAGTACAGTCTAATGAAAAACTGTTTTTT. Its translation: CASSQVQSNEKLFF.

The chain joins TRBV19 to TRBJ1-2, with 9 bases fitting TRBD1. Germline V gene data show CDR1 as LNHDA and CDR2 as SQIVND (reference sequence). This CDR3 is 15 amino acids long. Losses at the gene ends were 7 bases for V and 2 bases for J; bases not matched to a gene: 8. The CDR3 protein is CASTNPGQGNYGYTF. The CDR3, as DNA: TGTGCCAGTACCAACCCGGGACAGGGCAACTATGGCTACACCTTC.

This sequence joins TRBV9 and TRBJ2-1; D gene ambiguous. The length of the CDR3 is 19 residues. Deletions cut 0 bases from V and 0 bases from J, with 19 bases between. Germline V CDR1 and CDR2: SGDLS, YYNGEE. CDR3 bases: TGTGCCAGCAGCGTAGACCCCACCTCTTCTTACAGCTCCTACAATGAGCAGTTCTTC. Encoded protein: CASSVDPTSSYSSYNEQFF.

The chain links TRBV2 to TRBJ2-6; the match to TRBD1 covers 7 bases. The CDR3 extends over 16 amino acids. The germline V gene has CDR1 SNHLY and CDR2 FYNNEI. Trimming took 5 bases from V and 1 from J; bases not matched to a gene: 5. The CDR3 loop is CASSMYRGSGANVLTF. CDR3 nucleotide sequence: TGTGCCAGCAGTATGTACAGGGGATCTGGGGCCAACGTCCTGACTTTC. The full variable domain, with the rest looked up from reference TRBV2 and TRBJ2-6, is EPEVTQTPSHQVTQMGQEVILRCVPISNHLYFYWYRQILGQKVEFLVSFYNNEISEKSEIFDDQFSVERPDGSNFTLKIRSTKLEDSAMYFCASSMYRGSGANVLTFGAGSRLTVL.

This chain connects TRBV2 to TRBJ1-2; D gene unclear. The CDR3 has 11 residues. Per germline, CDR1 SNHLY and CDR2 FYNNEI. Trimming pared 7 bases from V and 8 bases from J, leaving 11 bases between. The CDR3 loop reads CASIGPSGYTF. The CDR3 DNA follows: TGTGCCAGCATAGGGCCGTCGGGCTACACCTTC.

In its sample, this clone was seen a few times. This chain links TRBV5-6 with TRBJ2-1; D call uncertain. CDR3 size: 12 residues. The germline gives CDR1 SGHDT, CDR2 YYEEEE. With 3 bases removed from V and 9 bases from J, the gap between germline ends came to 10 bases. The DNA for the CDR3 is TGTGCCAGCAGCTGGAGTTCTGGTGAGCAGTTCTTC. It codes for CASSWSSGEQFF.

This chain joins TRBV28 and TRBJ1-2, with TRBD1 as a possible D gene (5 bases). The ends were cut back, 7 bases at V and 4 bases at J, with 10 bases in the middle. CDR3 length: 12 residues. CDR1 is MDHEN and CDR2 is SYDVKM in the germline V gene. The DNA for the CDR3 is TGTGCCAGCATCGGGGCAATCTATGGCTACACCTTC. The encoded protein is CASIGAIYGYTF.

This clone has more than one count but fewer than ten. The chain has TRBV2 and TRBJ2-1, with unresolved D. CDR1 and CDR2 from the germline V gene are SNHLY and FYNNEI. The CDR3 contains 15 residues. Between the trimmed V and J ends, which lost 5 bases and 6 bases, there was a span of 17 bases. The CDR3 loop is CASSPPPLASNEQFF. The CDR3 DNA sequence: TGTGCCAGCAGTCCACCGCCCCTCGCTAGCAATGAGCAGTTCTTC.

This clone was recorded a few times. V gene TRBV7-9 combines with J gene TRBJ1-2; TRBD1 matches at 7 bases. CDR1 and CDR2 (germline): SEHNR, FQNEAQ (reference sequence). This CDR3 has 12 amino acids. V lost 10 bases and J lost 6; bases outside the gene matches: 8. Written as DNA, the CDR3 is TGTGCCACTGAGCCACAGGGGAATGGCTACACCTTC. It codes for CATEPQGNGYTF.

The chain joins TRBV25-1 to TRBJ2-7, with D perhaps TRBD2 (6 bases). Trimming removed 0 bases from V and 0 bases from J, with 9 bases in between. Germline V lookup: CDR1 MGHDK, CDR2 SYGVNS. This CDR3 has 15 amino acids. CDR3 nucleotides: TGTGCCAGCAGTGAATACGGCGGGAACTCCTACGAGCAGTACTTC. This gives the protein CASSEYGGNSYEQYF.

This chain links TRBV29-1 with TRBJ2-7; tentatively, D is TRBD1 (5 bases). Between the trimmed V and J ends, which lost 2 bases and 6 bases, there was a span of 11 bases. This CDR3 is built from 12 residues. CDR1 and CDR2 from the germline V gene are SQVTM and ANQGSEA. The CDR3 DNA reads TGCAGCGTTGAACAGACAGCCGGCGAGCAGTACTTC. This encodes CSVEQTAGEQYF.

This clone was counted a few times. Here the CDR3 reads CASFPGVPSQPQHF. The CDR3 DNA reads TGTGCCAGTTTTCCCGGGGTGCCGTCTCAGCCCCAGCATTTT. The chain employs TRBV19 and TRBJ1-5, with D uncertain. This CDR3 has 14 amino acids. Germline CDR1 reads LNHDA; CDR2 reads SQIVND (reference sequence). V was pared by 8 bases and J by 6 bases, with 17 bases between.

V is TRBV6-1 and J is TRBJ1-2; the D is unclear. The CDR3 totals 15 residues. The V gene lost 2 bases and the J gene lost 8 bases, with 18 bases spanning the gap. The germline gives CDR1 MNHNS, CDR2 SASEGT. This CDR3 is CASSESGWAVGGYTF. CDR3 sequence (DNA): TGTGCCAGCAGTGAATCTGGGTGGGCAGTGGGCGGCTACACCTTC.

The chain couples TRBV23-1 to TRBJ2-4; D call uncertain. TRBV23-1 qualifies as an ORF whose function is uncertain. V was trimmed by 1 base and J by 8 bases, leaving 27 bases between them. The CDR3 extends over 19 amino acids. In DNA, the CDR3 is TGCGCCAGCAGTCAATTTCAGCCGCCCCGAGGACCGTCGGCAGACATTCAGTACTTC. Its translation is CASSQFQPPRGPSADIQYF.

The rearrangement uses TRBV7-9 and TRBJ2-1; possible D gene TRBD1, 6 bases. This CDR3 is built from 15 residues. Trimming left V 2 bases short and J 2 bases short, with 10 bases between. CDR1 and CDR2 (germline): SEHNR, FQNEAQ (reference sequence). The CDR3 region is CASSLKDSPYNEQFF. The CDR3 DNA follows: TGTGCCAGCAGCTTAAAGGACAGTCCCTACAATGAGCAGTTCTTC. Full variable domain (remainder filled in from reference TRBV7-9 and TRBJ2-1): DTGVSQNPRHKITKRGQNVTFRCDPISEHNRLYWYRQTLGQGPEFLTYFQNEAQLEKSRLLSDRFSAERPKGSFSTLEIQRTEQGDSAMYLCASSLKDSPYNEQFFGPGTRLTVL.

The gene calls are TRBV5-6 and TRBJ2-5; TRBD2 aligns across 8 bases. There are 14 residues in the CDR3. The V gene end was trimmed by 3 bases and the J gene end by 5 bases; junction bases not matched to a gene: 6. CDR1 is SGHDT, CDR2 YYEEEE, per germline. The CDR3 DNA is TGTGCCAGCAGCTCCTGGACTAGCCTGGAGACCCAGTACTTC. Translation: CASSSWTSLETQYF.

V and J are TRBV11-3 and TRBJ2-2, with TRBD2 matching 7 bases. CDR1 and CDR2 (germline): SGHNT, YENEEA. Trimming cost V 3 bases and J 1 base; bases outside gene matches: 2. CDR3 length: 15 amino acids. The DNA of the CDR3 is TGTGCCAGCAGCTTTGGGGGGGAGAACACCGGGGAGCTGTTTTTT. It codes for CASSFGGENTGELFF.

This chain joins TRBV2 and TRBJ2-3, with 7 bases aligning to TRBD1. Germline assignment: CDR1 SNHLY and CDR2 FYNNEI. The CDR3 is 14 residues long. The CDR3 coding sequence is TGTGGACAGCATAGACAGGGCAGCACAGATACGCAGTATTTT. Translating it yields CGQHRQGSTDTQYF. Variable domain in full (rest from reference TRBV2 and TRBJ2-3): EPEVTQTPSHQVTQMGQEVILRCVPISNHLYFYWYRQILGQKVEFLVSFYNNEISEKSEIFDDQFSVERPDGSNFTLKIRSTKLEDSAMYFCGQHRQGSTDTQYFGPGTRLTVL.

The chain links TRBV6-6 to TRBJ1-3; no reliable D call. Germline V lookup: CDR1 MNHNY, CDR2 SVGAGI (reference sequence). The CDR3 is 13 residues long. V lost 7 bases, J lost 2 bases, and 9 bases lay in between. This chain's CDR3 is CASTDVAGNTIYF. CDR3 bases: TGTGCCAGCACCGACGTGGCTGGAAACACCATATATTTT.

This sequence joins TRBV6-1 and TRBJ1-1; D is uncertain. Between the trimmed V and J ends, which lost 5 bases and 5 bases, there was a span of 9 bases. The CDR3 covers 12 residues. The V gene's germline CDR1 is MNHNS and CDR2 SASEGT. The chain's CDR3 is CASSSGMTEAFF. The CDR3 DNA sequence: TGTGCCAGCAGTTCCGGGATGACTGAAGCTTTCTTT.

In its sample, this clone was seen once. The genes are TRBV11-3 and TRBJ1-1, with 8 bases that match TRBD1. V gave up 5 bases and J gave up 0 bases; unmatched junction bases: 2. The germline CDR1 and CDR2 sequences are SGHNT and YENEEA. This CDR3 is 14 amino acids long. The CDR3 DNA reads as TGTGCCAGCAGCCCGGGACAGGTGAACACTGAAGCTTTCTTT. As protein: CASSPGQVNTEAFF.

This sequence joins TRBV7-9 and TRBJ1-2; D perhaps matches TRBD1 (5 bases). Germline V CDR1 and CDR2: SEHNR, FQNEAQ (reference sequence). The V end was cut by 5 bases, the J end by 7 bases, with 20 bases between. The CDR3 totals 15 residues. The DNA for the CDR3 is TGTGCCAGCAGCCCCTCCTCCGGGACGCGGGGTGGCTACACCTTC. Encoded protein: CASSPSSGTRGGYTF.

CDR3 protein: CASSQRRGEETQYF. The CDR3 DNA follows: TGTGCCAGCAGCCAACGGCGCGGGGAAGAGACCCAGTACTTC. The chain couples TRBV7-2 to TRBJ2-5, with D possibly being TRBD2 (6 bases). Germline values: CDR1 SGHTA, CDR2 FQGNSA. The CDR3 is made up of 14 amino acids. Trimming shortened V by 5 bases and J by 3 bases, and 13 bases separated the two germline ends.

The chain carries TRBV4-1 and TRBJ2-7; unclear D gene. CDR3 length: 16 amino acids. Germline lookup yields CDR1 MGHRA and CDR2 YSYEKL. V lost 1 base, J lost 3 bases, and 16 bases lay in between. The CDR3 DNA reads as TGCGCCAGCAGCCAAGGGGTAGGCACGACCCTCTACGAGCAGTACTTC. Translation: CASSQGVGTTLYEQYF.

The rearrangement joins TRBV6-6 to TRBJ2-1, with 8 bases aligning to TRBD1. This CDR3 is 13 amino acids long. Germline values: CDR1 MNHNY, CDR2 SVGAGI (reference sequence). Germline trimming cut 5 bases from V and 12 bases from J; bases unmatched to any gene: 9. DNA of the CDR3: TGTGCCAGCAGTACCCACGGACAGGGCCCGCAGTTCTTC. It translates to CASSTHGQGPQFF.